Listed here is a single TCR beta chain. The clone's antigen remains unknown. No base quality information exists; no much larger clone differs at one position. The sample originates from a study of cytomegalovirus exposure and HLA in healthy donors listed by TCRdb under 2017. Describing the broader study: An earlier analysis of approximately 590 of the donors reported about 250 Gb of sequence data and some 120 million unique TCR beta sequences from 190 million or so T cells. About 300 gigabases of sequencing data and approximately 84 million unique TCR sequences were included in an early release covering several hundred HLA-typed donors. Of the roughly 400 genotyped donors, approximately 83% fell in the genetic ancestry cluster associated with self-reported Caucasian donors. The aim of the study was to test whether cataloging public T cell receptors could identify signatures of past pathogen exposure. The study used immunosequencing to profile the T cell repertoires of approximately 650 subjects and linked those repertoires to cytomegalovirus serostatus. Along with the 666-subject first cohort, a separate validation cohort of over a hundred different subjects was used. High-throughput TCR immunosequencing, statistical association of individual TCRs with disease status, and machine learning were combined to predict cytomegalovirus infection status. To study patterns of TCR occurrence, a later analysis re-analyzed previously published TCR beta repertoires from more than 550 donors and added high-resolution HLA genotyping. Rather than drawing on any new phenotypic data, the later analysis identified candidate immune exposures from TCR beta sequences and the way those sequences occurred across donors. To decide whether each TCR beta V gene segment behaved as functional or pseudogenic, an earlier analysis of some 600 of the donors relied on high-throughput TCR beta sequencing. Donor age, sex, ethnicity and CMV serostatus were collected together with the repertoire data. A later genetic analysis used genome-wide SNP genotypes for about three fifths of the roughly 700 donors, treating that subset as a discovery cohort. Every discovery cohort repertoire had been produced on one sequencing platform. Both class I and class II loci were covered by HLA typing, at four-digit resolution. The number of typed donors differed by locus: about 620-640 for A, B, C, DRB1 and DQB1; roughly 510 for DQA1; fewer than 610 for DPA1; and roughly 490 for DPB1. Roughly five DR-DQ haplotypes were handled as single units for association and clustering because linkage in the cohort was strong. Among about 400 genotyped donors of the cohort, an average of about 220,000 unique TCR beta nucleotide sequences was sequenced per donor, of which approximately 18% were non-productive.

The cohort comprised around 690 healthy bone marrow donors. All cohort members were sampled while nominally healthy, although unrecorded immune exposures were likely present. The donor tested CMV seropositive, placing the donor among the 250 to 350 seropositive members of the cohort. Every donor gave a peripheral blood sample, and the peripheral blood mononuclear cells from that sample were used for TCR beta sequencing. The Qiagen DNeasy Blood Extraction Kit was used to extract genomic DNA from the blood cell samples. CDR1 and CDR2, looked up from the germline V gene (reference sequence), are WNHNN and SYGVQD. The CDR3 goes from the cysteine to the phenylalanine over 13 residues. Only CDR3 DNA is held: 39 bases, read in frame from base 1. V trim: 6 bases; J trim: 6 bases; unmatched bases: 7. Paper-wide results and their limitations: Around 16 rarely observed V segments, including chromosome 9 orphons, were excluded from the earlier analysis of about 600 of the donors because counts were too low. HLA typing was unavailable for some donors at each locus, so association tests used only the typed subset. A later analysis reported that several top co-occurrence clusters appeared linked to parvovirus B19, influenza, CMV and Epstein-Barr virus. The sequencing pipeline was judged likely to have produced a cluster of highly shared sequence variants as a technical artifact. Immune exposure information for the cohort was limited to CMV serostatus. In a later genetic analysis, a missense DCLRE1C variant was associated with V-gene and J-gene trimming of TCR beta chains, and the association was replicated in an independent cohort. While some public TCRs were present in many individuals, most TCR sequences turned up only very rarely across donors. A later analysis found that TCR association rates varied across HLA loci, with DRB1 alleles showing the most associated TCRs and HLA-C alleles the fewest. A few of the identified cytomegalovirus-associated TCR beta chains were confirmed in vitro to be specific for cytomegalovirus antigens. When HLA alleles, especially DR and DQ, strongly co-occurred, attributing TCR associations to individual alleles was difficult. Because the 87-base-pair reads could not distinguish some IMGT-functional V segments, including TRBV6-2 and TRBV6-3, those segments were excluded. Compared with equally common non-associated chains, HLA-associated TCR beta chains in a later analysis were more clonally expanded and had lower generation probabilities. A later genetic analysis reported fewer N-insertions in productive TCRs among donors in an Asian-associated ancestry cluster than the roughly 690-donor mean. Correlated functional status among segregating V segments might be attributable to linkage disequilibrium, but an unknown experimental factor could not be ruled out. The authors suggested that the approach could potentially be extended to other disease states and immunological phenotypes. In a later analysis, around 17,000 TCR beta sequences were associated with specific HLA alleles at a false discovery rate of 0.05. An earlier analysis of approximately 600 of the donors showed that most TCR beta V segments appeared in productive rearrangements either about 87% or about 30% of the time, which broadly matched IMGT annotations. Cytomegalovirus status was reported to be diagnosed by the classifier with high specificity and sensitivity in both the original and validation cohorts. Sequencing depth was assumed to be roughly uniform across donors in the presence/absence analyses, though that assumption may not hold. A further reported finding was that TCR beta sequences accurately predicted the HLA-A and HLA-B alleles for most subjects in the first cohort. According to a later analysis, most CMV-associated TCR beta chains appeared to be HLA-restricted, and the HLA associations seemed to be driven largely by CMV exposure. The cohort was sequenced for TCR beta chains only, and without alpha or paired-chain data the features that could be detected were limited. The study listed approximately 160 TCR beta chains as associated with cytomegalovirus.

The protocol used for the library was the immunoSEQ multiplex PCR assay. For the multiplex PCR, a mixture combining 60 forward primers for TCR Vbeta segments and 13 reverse primers for TCR Jbeta segments was used. The CDR3 region of rearranged TCR beta genes was amplified from genomic DNA with a multiplex PCR assay. The Illumina HiSeq System was used to sequence the amplified TCR beta libraries as 87-base-pair reads. The study's processing was this. Across the 666 repertoires, a later analysis counted 60 million to 90 million unique TCR beta chains, roughly 11 million of which were shared by at least two donors. A nearest-neighbor algorithm error-corrected the raw reads and collapsed the reads into unique sequences, merging closely related sequences to remove PCR and sequencing errors. CDR3 sequences were aligned to IMGT reference sequences to assign V, D and J gene segments. For a sequence to be retained, at least a six-nucleotide match to both a V gene segment and a J gene segment was required. A rearrangement counted as productive if the CDR3 had no stop codons and remained in frame with V and J, and every other rearrangement counted as non-productive. CDR3 was defined according to IMGT convention as the region running from the second conserved V-encoded cysteine to the conserved J-encoded phenylalanine. The earlier analysis of about 610 of the donors excluded sequences that lacked an unambiguous match to a single V gene segment. An earlier analysis of fewer than 650 of the donors classified V segments as functional when productive rearrangements were above 56.7% and as segregating when the standard deviation between donors was above 5%. To diagnose cytomegalovirus status from the catalog of TCR beta chain sequences, a statistical classification framework was built. A later analysis assigned V and J genes by comparing TCR nucleotide sequences with IMGT/GENE-DB human TR gene sequences. Using the TCRdist pipeline, a later analysis assigned CDR3 sequences along with most-parsimonious VDJ recombination scenarios. A later analysis defined each TCR beta chain by its CDR3 amino acid sequence plus V-gene family, and excluded reads lacking a unique V-gene family. A later analysis removed 450 to 600 highly shared, low-generation-probability nucleotide sequences to deal with suspected cross-contamination and a sequencing artifact. For each public chain, a later analysis derived a clonal expansion index from normalized ranks of inferred template counts within each repertoire. Generation probabilities in a later analysis came from a VDJ recombination model fitted to out-of-frame rearrangements, and those results were checked against IGoR. A later analysis scored TCR-TCR, TCR-HLA and TCR-CMV co-occurrence with hypergeometric tests, applying a repertoire-size bias correction to TCR pairs. To estimate false discovery rates, a later analysis permuted the HLA or CMV assignments 20 times. In a later analysis, co-occurring TCRs were grouped using DBSCAN, with TCRdist sequence similarity added in when clustering inside HLA-allele-positive subsets. Co-occurrence clustering excluded repertoires with fewer than 30,000 or more than 120,000 public chains, plus five with anomalous nucleotide sharing. The table comes from immuneACCESS by way of TCRdb, which keeps in-frame sequences with V and J called. Part of the clones is missing from these tables; in studies checked, under half for an unresolved V gene and the rest for unknown reasons. V, J and clone size are taken as reported in that table, and D and trimming were inferred from the DNA itself. In all, the sample holds about 130,000 clones, and around 78% of those were seen once. Of the sample, 20% is held by the ten largest clones.

The material sequenced was PBMCs. Rearrangement joined TRBV10-1 to TRBJ1-1; 7 central bases correspond to TRBD1. This clonotype was sampled from a man between 18 and 29 years old in good health and CMV-seropositive. CDR3 region: CASSVDRVAEAFF. At the DNA level, the sequence is TGCGCCAGCAGCGTCGACAGGGTGGCTGAAGCTTTCTTT.